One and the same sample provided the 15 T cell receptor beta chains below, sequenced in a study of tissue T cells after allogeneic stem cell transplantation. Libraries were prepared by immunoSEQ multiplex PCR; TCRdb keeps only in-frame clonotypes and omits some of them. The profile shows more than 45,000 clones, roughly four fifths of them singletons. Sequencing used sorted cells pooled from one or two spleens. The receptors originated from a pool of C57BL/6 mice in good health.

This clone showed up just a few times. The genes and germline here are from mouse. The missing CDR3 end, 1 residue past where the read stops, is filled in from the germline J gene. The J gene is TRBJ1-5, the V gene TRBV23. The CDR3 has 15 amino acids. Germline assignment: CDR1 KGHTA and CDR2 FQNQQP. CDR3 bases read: TGCTCCAGCACCCCTGGGGGGAATAACAACCAGGCTCCGCTT. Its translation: CSSTPGGNNNQAPL. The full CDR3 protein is CSSTPGGNNNQAPLF.

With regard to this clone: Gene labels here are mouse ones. The CDR3 DNA, read in part, is TGTGCCAGCACCTCGGGACTGGGGGGGAACTATGCTGAGCAGTTC. This gives the protein CASTSGLGGNYAEQF. The entire CDR3 protein is CASTSGLGGNYAEQFF. The J gene is TRBJ2-1, the V gene TRBV19; 13 nucleotides align to TRBD2. The CDR3 end lies 1 residue beyond the end of the read and is filled in from the germline J gene. Germline CDR1 and CDR2: FNHDT and SITEND (reference sequence). V lost 6 bases, J lost 1 base, and 4 bases stayed unmatched. This CDR3 contains 16 residues.

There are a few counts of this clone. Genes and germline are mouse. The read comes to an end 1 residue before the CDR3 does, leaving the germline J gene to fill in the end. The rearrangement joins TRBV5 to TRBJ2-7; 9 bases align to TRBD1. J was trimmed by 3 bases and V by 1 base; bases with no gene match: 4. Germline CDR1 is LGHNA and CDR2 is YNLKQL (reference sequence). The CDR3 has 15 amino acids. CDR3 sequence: CASSQVGTGFYEQYF. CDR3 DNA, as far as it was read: TGTGCCAGCAGCCAAGTTGGGACAGGGTTCTATGAACAGTAC.

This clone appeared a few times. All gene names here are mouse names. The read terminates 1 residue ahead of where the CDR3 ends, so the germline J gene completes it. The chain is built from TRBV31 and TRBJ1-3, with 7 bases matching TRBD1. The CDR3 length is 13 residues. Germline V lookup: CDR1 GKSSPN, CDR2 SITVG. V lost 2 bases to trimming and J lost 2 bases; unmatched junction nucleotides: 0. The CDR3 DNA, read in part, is TGTGCCTGGAGTGACAGGGCTGGAAATACGCTCTAT. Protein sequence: CAWSDRAGNTLY. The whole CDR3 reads CAWSDRAGNTLYF.

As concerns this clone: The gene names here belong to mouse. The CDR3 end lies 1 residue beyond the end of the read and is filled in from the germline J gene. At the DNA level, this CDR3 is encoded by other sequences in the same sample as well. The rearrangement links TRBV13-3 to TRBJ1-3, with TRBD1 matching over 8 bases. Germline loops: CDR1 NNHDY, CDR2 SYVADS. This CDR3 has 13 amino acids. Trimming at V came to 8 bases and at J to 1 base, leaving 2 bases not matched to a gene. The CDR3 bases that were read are TGTGCCAGTCGACAGGGGTCTGGAAATACGCTCTAT. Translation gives CASRQGSGNTLY. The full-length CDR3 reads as CASRQGSGNTLYF.

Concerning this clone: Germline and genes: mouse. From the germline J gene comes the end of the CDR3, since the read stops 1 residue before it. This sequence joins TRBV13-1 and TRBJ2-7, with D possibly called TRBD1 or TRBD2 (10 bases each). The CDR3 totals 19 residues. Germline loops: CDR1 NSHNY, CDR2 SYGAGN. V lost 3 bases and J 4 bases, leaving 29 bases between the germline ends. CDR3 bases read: TGTGCCAGCAGTGGACCGGGACAGGGGTGGACTGGGGGAGGATATGAACAGTAC. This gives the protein CASSGPGQGWTGGGYEQY. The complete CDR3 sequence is CASSGPGQGWTGGGYEQYF.

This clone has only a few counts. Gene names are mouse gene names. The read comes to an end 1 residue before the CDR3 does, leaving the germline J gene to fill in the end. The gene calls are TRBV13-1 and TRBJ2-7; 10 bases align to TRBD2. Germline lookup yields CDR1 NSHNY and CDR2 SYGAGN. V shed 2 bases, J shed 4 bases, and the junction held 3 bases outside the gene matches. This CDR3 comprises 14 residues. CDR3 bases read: TGTGCCAGCAGTGAAAAGACTGGGGGGTATGAACAGTAC. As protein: CASSEKTGGYEQY. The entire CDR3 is CASSEKTGGYEQYF.

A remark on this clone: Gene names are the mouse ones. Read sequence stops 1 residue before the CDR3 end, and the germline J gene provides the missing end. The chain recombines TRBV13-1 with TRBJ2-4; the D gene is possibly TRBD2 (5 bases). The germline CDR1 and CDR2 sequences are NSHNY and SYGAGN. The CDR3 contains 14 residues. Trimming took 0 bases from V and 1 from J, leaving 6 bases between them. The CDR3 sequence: CASSDAWGQNTLYF. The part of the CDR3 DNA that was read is TGTGCCAGCAGTGATGCCTGGGGTCAAAACACCTTGTAC.

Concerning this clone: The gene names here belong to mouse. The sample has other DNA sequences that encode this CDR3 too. The DNA read from the CDR3 is TGTGCCAGCGGTGGCGGGACTGGGGGGTATGAACAGTAC. It specifies CASGGGTGGYEQY. In full, the CDR3 is CASGGGTGGYEQYF. The J gene is TRBJ2-7, the V gene TRBV13-2; 12 bases agree with TRBD2. Coverage ceases 1 residue before the CDR3 finishes, and the germline J gene fills in the end. In germline, CDR1 is NNHNN, CDR2 SYGAGS (reference sequence). V trimming: 3 bases; J trimming: 4 bases; junction bases outside the gene matches: 2. This CDR3 has 14 residues.

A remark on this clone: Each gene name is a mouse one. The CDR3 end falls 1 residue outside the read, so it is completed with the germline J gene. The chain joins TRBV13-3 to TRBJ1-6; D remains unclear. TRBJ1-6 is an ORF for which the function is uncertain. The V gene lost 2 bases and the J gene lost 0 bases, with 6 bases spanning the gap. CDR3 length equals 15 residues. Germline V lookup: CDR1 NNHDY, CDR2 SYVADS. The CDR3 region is CASSDGDSYNSPLYF. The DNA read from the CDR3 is TGTGCCAGCAGTGACGGGGATTCCTATAATTCGCCCCTCTAC.

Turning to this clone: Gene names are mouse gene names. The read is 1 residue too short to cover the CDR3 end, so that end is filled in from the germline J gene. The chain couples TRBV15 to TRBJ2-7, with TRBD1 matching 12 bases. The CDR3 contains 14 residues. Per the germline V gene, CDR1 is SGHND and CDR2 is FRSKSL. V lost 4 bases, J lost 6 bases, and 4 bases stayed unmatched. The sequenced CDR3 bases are TGTGCCAGCAGTTACCGGGACAGGGGGCGTGAACAGTAC. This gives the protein CASSYRDRGREQY. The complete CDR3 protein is CASSYRDRGREQYF.

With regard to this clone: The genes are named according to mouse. The CDR3 protein is CASSEENSYNSPLYF. CDR3 DNA, as far as it was read: TGTGCCAGCAGTGAAGAAAATTCCTATAATTCGCCCCTCTAC. The chain joins TRBV13-1 to TRBJ1-6, with D unresolved. The read terminates 1 residue before the CDR3 end, so the remaining end is supplied by the germline J gene. TRBJ1-6 belongs to the ORF category, with a function that is uncertain. The CDR3 loop spans 15 amino acids. Trimming removed 2 bases from V and 0 bases from J, with 6 bases in between. Germline lookup yields CDR1 NSHNY and CDR2 SYGAGN.

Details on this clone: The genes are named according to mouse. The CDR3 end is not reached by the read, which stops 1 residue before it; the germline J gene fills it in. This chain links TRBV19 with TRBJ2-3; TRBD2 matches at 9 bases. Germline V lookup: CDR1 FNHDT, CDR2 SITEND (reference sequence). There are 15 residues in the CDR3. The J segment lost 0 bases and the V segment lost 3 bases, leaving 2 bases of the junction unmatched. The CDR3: CASSRDWASAETLYF. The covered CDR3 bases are TGTGCCAGCAGTAGGGACTGGGCTAGTGCAGAAACGCTGTAT.

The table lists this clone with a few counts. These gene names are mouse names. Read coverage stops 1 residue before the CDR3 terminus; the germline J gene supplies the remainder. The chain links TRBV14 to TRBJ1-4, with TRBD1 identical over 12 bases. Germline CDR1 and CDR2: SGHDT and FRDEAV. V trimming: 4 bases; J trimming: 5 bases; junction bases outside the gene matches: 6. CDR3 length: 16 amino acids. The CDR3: CASSRDRGRGNERLFF. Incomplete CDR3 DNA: TGTGCCAGCAGTCGGGACAGGGGGCGCGGGAACGAAAGATTATTT.

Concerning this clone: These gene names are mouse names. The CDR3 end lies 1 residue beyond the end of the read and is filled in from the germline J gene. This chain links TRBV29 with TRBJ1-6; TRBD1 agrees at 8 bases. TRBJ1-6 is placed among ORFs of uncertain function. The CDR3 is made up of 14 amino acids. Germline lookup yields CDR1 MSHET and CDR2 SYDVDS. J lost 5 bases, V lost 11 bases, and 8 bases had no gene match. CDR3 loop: CAPEAGGNNSPLYF. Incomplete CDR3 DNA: TGTGCTCCCGAGGCAGGGGGCAATAATTCGCCCCTCTAC.